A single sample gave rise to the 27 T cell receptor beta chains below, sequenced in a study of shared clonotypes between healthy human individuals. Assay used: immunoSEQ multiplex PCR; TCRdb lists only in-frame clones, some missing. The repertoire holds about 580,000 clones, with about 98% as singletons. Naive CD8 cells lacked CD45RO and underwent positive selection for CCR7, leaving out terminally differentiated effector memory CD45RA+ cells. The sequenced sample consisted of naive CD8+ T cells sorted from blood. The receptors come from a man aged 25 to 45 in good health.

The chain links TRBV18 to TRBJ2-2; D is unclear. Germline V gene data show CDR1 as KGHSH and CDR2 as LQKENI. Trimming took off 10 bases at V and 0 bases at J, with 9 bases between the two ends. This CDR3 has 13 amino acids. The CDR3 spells CATGPANTGELFF. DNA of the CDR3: TGTGCCACCGGCCCAGCGAACACCGGGGAGCTGTTTTTT.

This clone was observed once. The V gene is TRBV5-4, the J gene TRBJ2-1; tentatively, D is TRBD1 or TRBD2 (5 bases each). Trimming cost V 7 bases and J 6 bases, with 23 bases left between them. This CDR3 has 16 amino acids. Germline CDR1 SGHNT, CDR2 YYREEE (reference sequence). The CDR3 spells CASHFRGGRGVNEQFF. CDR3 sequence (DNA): TGTGCCAGCCACTTTCGTGGCGGTAGGGGAGTCAATGAGCAGTTCTTC.

DNA for the CDR3: TGTGCCACCCAGGCCCGGGCCGTCCAAGAGACCCAGTACTTC. It is translated as CATQARAVQETQYF. This chain connects TRBV7-9 to TRBJ2-5, with D unclear. This CDR3 has 14 residues. Germline V gene sequence: CDR1 SEHNR, CDR2 FQNEAQ (reference sequence). V was trimmed by 10 bases and J by 1 base, leaving 16 bases between them.

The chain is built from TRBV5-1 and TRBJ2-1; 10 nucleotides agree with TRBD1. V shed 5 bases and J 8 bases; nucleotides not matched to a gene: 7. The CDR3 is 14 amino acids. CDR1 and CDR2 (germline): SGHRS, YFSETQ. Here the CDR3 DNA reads TGCGCCAGCAGTTGGGACAGGGGTGGGGATGAGCAGTTCTTC. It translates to CASSWDRGGDEQFF.

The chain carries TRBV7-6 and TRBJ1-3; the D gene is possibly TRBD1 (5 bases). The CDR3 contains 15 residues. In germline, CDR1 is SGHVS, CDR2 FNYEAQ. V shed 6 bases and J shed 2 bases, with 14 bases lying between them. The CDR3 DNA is TGTGCCAGCAGGGTAGACAGTACTCCTGGAAACACCATATATTTT. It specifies CASRVDSTPGNTIYF.

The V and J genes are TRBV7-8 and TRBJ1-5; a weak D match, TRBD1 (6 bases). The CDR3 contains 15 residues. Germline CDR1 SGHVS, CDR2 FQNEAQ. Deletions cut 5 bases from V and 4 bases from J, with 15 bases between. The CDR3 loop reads CASSPWGQGNQPQHF. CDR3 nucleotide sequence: TGTGCCAGCAGCCCGTGGGGGCAGGGAAATCAGCCCCAGCATTTT.

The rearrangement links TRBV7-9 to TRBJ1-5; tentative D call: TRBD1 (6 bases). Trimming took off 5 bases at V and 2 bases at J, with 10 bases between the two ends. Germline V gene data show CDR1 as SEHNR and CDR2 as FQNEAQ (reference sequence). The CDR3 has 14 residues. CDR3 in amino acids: CASSTGQRNQPQHF. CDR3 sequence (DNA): TGTGCCAGCAGCACGGGACAACGCAATCAGCCCCAGCATTTT.

The CDR3 loop is CASSSTVAGANVLTF. The CDR3 nucleotides are TGTGCCAGCAGTTCGACGGTGGCTGGGGCCAACGTCCTGACTTTC. The chain recombines TRBV27 with TRBJ2-6; D call uncertain. The CDR3 spans 15 residues. Trimming pared 4 bases from V and 2 bases from J, leaving 9 bases between. Germline V gene data show CDR1 as MNHEY and CDR2 as SMNVEV (reference sequence).

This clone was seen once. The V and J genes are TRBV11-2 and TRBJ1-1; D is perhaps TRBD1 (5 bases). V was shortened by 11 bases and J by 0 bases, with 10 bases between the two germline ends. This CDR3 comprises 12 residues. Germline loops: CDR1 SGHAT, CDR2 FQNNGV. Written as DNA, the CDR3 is TGTGCCTCGGAGGGGATGAACACTGAAGCTTTCTTT. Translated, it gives CASEGMNTEAFF.

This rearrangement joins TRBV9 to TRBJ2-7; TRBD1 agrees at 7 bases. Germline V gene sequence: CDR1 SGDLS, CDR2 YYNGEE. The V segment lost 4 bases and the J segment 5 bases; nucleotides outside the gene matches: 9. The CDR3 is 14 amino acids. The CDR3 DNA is TGTGCCAGCAGCCCCCAGGACAGGTTCCACGAGCAGTACTTC. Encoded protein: CASSPQDRFHEQYF.

The CDR3 protein is CASSLSPGLQETQYF. CDR3 in DNA: TGTGCCAGCAGTTTATCACCGGGGCTCCAAGAGACCCAGTACTTC. The J gene is TRBJ2-5, the V gene TRBV28; TRBD1 or TRBD2 may be the D gene (5 bases each). Germline lookup yields CDR1 MDHEN and CDR2 SYDVKM. Trimming pared 1 base from V and 1 base from J, leaving 10 bases between. CDR3 length: 15 amino acids.

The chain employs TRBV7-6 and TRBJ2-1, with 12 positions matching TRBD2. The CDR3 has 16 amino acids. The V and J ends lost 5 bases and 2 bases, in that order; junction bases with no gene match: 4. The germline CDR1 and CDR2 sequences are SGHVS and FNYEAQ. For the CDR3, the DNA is TGTGCCAGCAGCCGCCGGACTAGCGGGGCCTACAATGAGCAGTTCTTC. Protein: CASSRRTSGAYNEQFF.

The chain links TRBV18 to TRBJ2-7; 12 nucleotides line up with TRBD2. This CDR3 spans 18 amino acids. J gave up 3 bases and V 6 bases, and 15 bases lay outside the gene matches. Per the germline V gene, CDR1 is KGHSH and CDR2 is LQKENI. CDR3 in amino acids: CASSVKSRTSGMNYEQYF. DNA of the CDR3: TGTGCCAGCTCCGTAAAGTCGAGGACTAGCGGGATGAACTACGAGCAGTACTTC.

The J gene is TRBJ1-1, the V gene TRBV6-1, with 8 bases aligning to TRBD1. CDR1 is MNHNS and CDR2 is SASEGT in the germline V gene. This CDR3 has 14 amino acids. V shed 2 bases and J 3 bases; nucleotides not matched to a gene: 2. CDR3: CASSENRGYTEAFF. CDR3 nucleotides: TGTGCCAGCAGTGAAAACAGGGGGTACACTGAAGCTTTCTTT.

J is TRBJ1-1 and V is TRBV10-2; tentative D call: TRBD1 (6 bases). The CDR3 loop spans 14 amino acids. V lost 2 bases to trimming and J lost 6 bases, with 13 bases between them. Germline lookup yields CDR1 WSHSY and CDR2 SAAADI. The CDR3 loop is CASSETGRVSEAFF. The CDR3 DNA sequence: TGCGCCAGCAGTGAGACAGGGCGGGTCTCTGAAGCTTTCTTT.

The CDR3 coding sequence is TGTGCCAGCACCAGGGAGCTAGCATTGGATGAGCAGTTCTTC. Amino acid sequence: CASTRELALDEQFF. This chain uses TRBV7-8 with TRBJ2-1; D is possibly TRBD1 or TRBD2 (5 bases each). Trimming pared 7 bases from V and 8 bases from J, leaving 18 bases between. Germline values: CDR1 SGHVS, CDR2 FQNEAQ. The CDR3 is 14 residues long.

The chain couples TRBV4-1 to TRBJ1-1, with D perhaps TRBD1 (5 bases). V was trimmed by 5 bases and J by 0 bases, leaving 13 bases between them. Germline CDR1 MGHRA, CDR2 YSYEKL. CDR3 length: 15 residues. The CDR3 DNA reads TGCGCCAGCAGCGCTCGACAGACTATGAACACTGAAGCTTTCTTT. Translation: CASSARQTMNTEAFF.

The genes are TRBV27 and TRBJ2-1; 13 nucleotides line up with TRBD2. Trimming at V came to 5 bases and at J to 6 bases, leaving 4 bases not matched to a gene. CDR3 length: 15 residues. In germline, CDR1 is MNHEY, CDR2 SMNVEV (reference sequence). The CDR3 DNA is TGTGCCAGCAGTCCCCGGACTAGCGGGAGCAATGAGCAGTTCTTC. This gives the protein CASSPRTSGSNEQFF.

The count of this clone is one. CDR3 bases: TGTGCCAGCAGTCCCCTAGCGGGAGGGGGCTACGAGCAGTACTTC. The encoded protein is CASSPLAGGGYEQYF. The V gene is TRBV28, the J gene TRBJ2-7; the match to TRBD2 covers 12 bases. With V trimmed by 5 bases and J by 3 bases, 5 bases remained unmatched. The CDR3 consists of 15 residues. In germline, CDR1 is MDHEN, CDR2 SYDVKM.

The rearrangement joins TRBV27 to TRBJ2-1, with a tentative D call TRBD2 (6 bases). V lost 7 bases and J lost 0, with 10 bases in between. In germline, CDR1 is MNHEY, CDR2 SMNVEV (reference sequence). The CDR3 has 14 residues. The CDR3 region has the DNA TGTGCCAGCACCCATAGCGGCTCCTACAATGAGCAGTTCTTC. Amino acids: CASTHSGSYNEQFF.

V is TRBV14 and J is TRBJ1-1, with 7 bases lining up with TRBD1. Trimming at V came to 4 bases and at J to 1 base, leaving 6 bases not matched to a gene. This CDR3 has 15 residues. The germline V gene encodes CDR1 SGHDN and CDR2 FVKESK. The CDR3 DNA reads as TGTGCCAGCAGCCCCCGACAGGGAGCGAACACTGAAGCTTTCTTT. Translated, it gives CASSPRQGANTEAFF.

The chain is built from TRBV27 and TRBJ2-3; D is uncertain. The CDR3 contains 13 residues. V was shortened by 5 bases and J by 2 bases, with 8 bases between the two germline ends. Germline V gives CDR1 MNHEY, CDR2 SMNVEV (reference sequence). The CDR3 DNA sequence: TGTGCCAGCAGTACGCAGGTCACAGATACGCAGTATTTT. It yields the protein CASSTQVTDTQYF.

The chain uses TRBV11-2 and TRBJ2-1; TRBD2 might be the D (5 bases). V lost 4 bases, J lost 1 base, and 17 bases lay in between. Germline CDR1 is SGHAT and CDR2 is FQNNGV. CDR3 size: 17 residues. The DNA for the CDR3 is TGTGCCAGCAGCTCGTTGGGCTTGAGGACTTCCTACAATGAGCAGTTCTTC. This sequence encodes CASSSLGLRTSYNEQFF.

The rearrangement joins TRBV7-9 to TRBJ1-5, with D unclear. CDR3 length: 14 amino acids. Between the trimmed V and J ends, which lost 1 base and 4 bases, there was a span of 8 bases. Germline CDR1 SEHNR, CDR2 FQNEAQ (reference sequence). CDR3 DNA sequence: TGTGCCAGCAGCTTAGTAACCCGTAATCAGCCCCAGCATTTT. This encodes CASSLVTRNQPQHF. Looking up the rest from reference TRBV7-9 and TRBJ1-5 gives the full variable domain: DTGVSQNPRHKITKRGQNVTFRCDPISEHNRLYWYRQTLGQGPEFLTYFQNEAQLEKSRLLSDRFSAERPKGSFSTLEIQRTEQGDSAMYLCASSLVTRNQPQHFGDGTRLSIL.

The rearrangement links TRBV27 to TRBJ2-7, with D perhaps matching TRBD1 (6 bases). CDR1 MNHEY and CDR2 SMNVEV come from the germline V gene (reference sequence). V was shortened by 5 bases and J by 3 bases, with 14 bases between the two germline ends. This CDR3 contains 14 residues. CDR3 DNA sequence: TGTGCCAGCAGTCCAGGGGACGGAAACTACGAGCAGTACTTC. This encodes CASSPGDGNYEQYF.

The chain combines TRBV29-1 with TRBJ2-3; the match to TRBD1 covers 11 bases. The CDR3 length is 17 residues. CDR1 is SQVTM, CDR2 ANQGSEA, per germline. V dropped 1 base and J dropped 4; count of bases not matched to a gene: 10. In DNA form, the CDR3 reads TGCAGCGTTGAAGGGGTACCGGGACAGGGGGATCCAGATACGCAGTATTTT. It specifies CSVEGVPGQGDPDTQYF.

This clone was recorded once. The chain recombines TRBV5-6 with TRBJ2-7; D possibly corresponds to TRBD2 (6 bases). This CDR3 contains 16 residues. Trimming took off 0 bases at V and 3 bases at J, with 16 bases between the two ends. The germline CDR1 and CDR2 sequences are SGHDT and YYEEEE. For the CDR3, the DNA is TGTGCCAGCAGCTTGGCCGCCGGGGGAGCACGCTACGAGCAGTACTTC. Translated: CASSLAAGGARYEQYF.